These 14 T cell receptor beta chains originate from one sample sequenced in a study of control samples from healthy donors and cancer patients. Generated by immunoSEQ multiplex PCR, the TCRdb table keeps only in-frame clones and is missing some. The data contain roughly 150,000 clones, just over 85% of them singletons. Material: blood. The receptors originated from a man younger than 30 in good health.

The V gene is TRBV12-3 or TRBV12-4, the J gene TRBJ2-6; the D is unclear. The V end lost 5 bases, the J end lost 5 bases, and 4 bases lay between the germline ends. The CDR3 runs to 12 residues. CDR3 DNA sequence: TGTGCCAGCAGTGCGCGGGCCAACGTCCTGACTTTC. It translates to CASSARANVLTF.

The rearrangement joins TRBV29-1 to TRBJ2-7; D remains ambiguous. The CDR3 runs 12 residues. Trimming took off 4 bases at V and 4 bases at J, with 11 bases between the two ends. CDR1 SQVTM and CDR2 ANQGSEA come from the germline V gene. The CDR3 DNA reads TGCAGCGTTGCCCAGACCGGATACGAGCAGTACTTC. Translating it yields CSVAQTGYEQYF.

This clone was counted between two and nine times. CDR3 protein: CASSPLASGGDEQYF. CDR3 DNA: TGTGCCAGCTCACCACTGGCTAGCGGGGGCGACGAGCAGTACTTC. The rearrangement links TRBV18 to TRBJ2-7; 10 nucleotides align to TRBD2. V shed 1 base, J shed 5 bases, and the junction held 5 bases outside the gene matches. Germline CDR1 and CDR2: KGHSH and LQKENI. CDR3 length equals 15 residues.

The chain employs TRBV6-5 and TRBJ1-2; no clear D gene. Trimming removed 10 bases at V and 4 bases at J, with 13 bases between. The CDR3 is 12 amino acids. Germline assignment: CDR1 MNHEY and CDR2 SVGAGI. CDR3 coding DNA: TGTGCCACCCTCGGTTATGGCTATGGCTACACCTTC. Translating gives CATLGYGYGYTF.

This sequence joins TRBV28 and TRBJ2-4; D not certain. Looked up from germline, CDR1 is MDHEN and CDR2 is SYDVKM. V gave up 6 bases and J gave up 1 base, with 16 bases separating them. This CDR3 is 16 amino acids long. This CDR3 is CASSDASTYAKNIQYF. For the CDR3, the DNA is TGTGCCAGCAGCGATGCATCCACTTACGCCAAAAACATTCAGTACTTC. Using reference TRBV28 and TRBJ2-4 for the parts outside the CDR3, the full variable domain is DVKVTQSSRYLVKRTGEKVFLECVQDMDHENMFWYRQDPGLGLRLIYFSYDVKMKEKGDIPEGYSVSREKKERFSLILESASTNQTSMYLCASSDASTYAKNIQYFGAGTRLSVL.

The chain uses TRBV6-5 and TRBJ1-2, with 8 bases matching TRBD1. The junction had 8 bases not matched to a gene; V was cut back by 0 bases and J by 5 bases. The germline V gene has CDR1 MNHEY and CDR2 SVGAGI. This CDR3 comprises 16 residues. Here the CDR3 DNA reads TGTGCCAGCAGTTACTCGGGCCAGGGGGCGAAATATGGCTACACCTTC. Translating gives CASSYSGQGAKYGYTF.

The chain carries TRBV7-2 and TRBJ2-7; TRBD2 matches 10 bases. The length of the CDR3 is 14 residues. Trimming at V came to 5 bases and at J to 5 bases, leaving 6 bases not matched to a gene. The V gene's germline CDR1 is SGHTA and CDR2 FQGNSA. CDR3 DNA sequence: TGTGCCAGCAGCAGGAAGCGGGGGGGAGACGAGCAGTACTTC. Its protein is CASSRKRGGDEQYF.

V usage is TRBV30 and J usage is TRBJ2-7, with D perhaps TRBD1 (6 bases). This CDR3 has 15 amino acids. Germline V gives CDR1 GTSNPN, CDR2 SVGIG (reference sequence). Trimming left V 0 bases short and J 3 bases short, with 15 bases between. The CDR3 DNA is TGTGCCTGGAGTGTAAATTCAGGGGACAACTACGAGCAGTACTTC. Translating it yields CAWSVNSGDNYEQYF.

The chain carries TRBV7-9 and TRBJ2-3; perhaps TRBD1 as D (6 bases). Germline lookup yields CDR1 SEHNR and CDR2 FQNEAQ (reference sequence). Trimming took 11 bases from V and 6 from J, leaving 12 bases between them. The CDR3 is made up of 11 amino acids. The CDR3 sequence is CAGLQGDTQYF. Here the CDR3 DNA reads TGTGCCGGATTACAGGGCGATACGCAGTATTTT.

The V and J genes are TRBV7-9 and TRBJ1-3; TRBD1 aligns across 10 bases. The CDR3 spans 16 residues. Germline lookup yields CDR1 SEHNR and CDR2 FQNEAQ (reference sequence). V dropped 5 bases and J dropped 4; count of bases not matched to a gene: 8. CDR3 in amino acids: CASSKGQGRTGNTIYF. As DNA, the CDR3 is TGTGCCAGCAGCAAGGGACAGGGGAGGACAGGAAACACCATATATTTT.

V usage is TRBV29-1 and J usage is TRBJ2-5; D is undetermined. Trimming shortened V by 5 bases and J by 1 base, and 14 bases separated the two germline ends. The CDR3 has 14 amino acids. Per germline, CDR1 SQVTM and CDR2 ANQGSEA. The CDR3 nucleotides are TGCAGCGTTTCTAGGTCCGCGCGCCAAGAGACCCAGTACTTC. Translated, it gives CSVSRSARQETQYF.

The chain recombines TRBV18 with TRBJ2-7, with 11 bases aligning to TRBD2. This CDR3 is built from 16 residues. V gave up 4 bases and J gave up 3 bases; unmatched junction bases: 8. Germline V gene data show CDR1 as KGHSH and CDR2 as LQKENI. CDR3 bases: TGTGCCAGCTCACTTGCTGCCGGGACTAGCGGCTACGAGCAGTACTTC. It codes for CASSLAAGTSGYEQYF.

J is TRBJ1-4 and V is TRBV25-1, with D uncertain. CDR1 and CDR2 (germline): MGHDK, SYGVNS. The CDR3 totals 18 residues. With 2 bases removed from V and 8 bases from J, the gap between germline ends came to 24 bases. CDR3 sequence reads: CASSEVSGNWPEAEKLFF. The CDR3 DNA reads as TGTGCCAGCAGTGAAGTCTCGGGAAATTGGCCTGAGGCGGAAAAACTGTTTTTT. The whole variable domain, filled in from reference TRBV25-1 and TRBJ1-4, reads EADIYQTPRYLVIGTGKKITLECSQTMGHDKMYWYQQDPGMELHLIHYSYGVNSTEKGDLSSESTVSRIRTEHFPLTLESARPSHTSQYLCASSEVSGNWPEAEKLFFGSGTQLSVL.

The chain has TRBV30 and TRBJ1-2; the D is unclear. Trimming took off 0 bases at V and 7 bases at J, with 12 bases between the two ends. This CDR3 contains 13 residues. Germline V CDR1 and CDR2: GTSNPN, SVGIG (reference sequence). The CDR3 DNA reads as TGTGCCTGGAGTGTACGAGGGTTGAGTGGCTACACCTTC. This sequence encodes CAWSVRGLSGYTF.